The present T cell receptor beta chain was sequenced within a study of T cells after posttransplantation cyclophosphamide (dated by TCRdb to 2015 to 2016). About the study as a whole: Using TRB sequencing, the study followed how the T cell repertoire reconstituted after myeloablative bone marrow transplantation in which posttransplantation cyclophosphamide served as GVHD prophylaxis. TRB sequencing was performed on blood from all 35 or so PTCy patients with 1-year posttransplant specimens. In 3 patients, TRB sequencing was also performed on up to about 3 more blood samples taken 2 to 5.2 years after transplant, and in a handful of patients, pretransplant blood was also TRB-sequenced. Public TRB sequences were checked against a database of over 3,000 sequences associated with responses to pathogens, tumor antigens, self-antigens and alloantigens. Because TRA and TRB clonality correlated tightly in 8 to 10 samples, the subsequent TCR analyses were limited to TRB only. Samples from 35 to 45 PTCy-treated patients, along with samples from approximately 15 of their related bone marrow donors, underwent antigen receptor sequencing.

Including cysteine and phenylalanine, the CDR3 has 15 amino acids. The DNA shown is the 45-base CDR3, in frame from base 1. According to the germline V gene (reference sequence), CDR1 reads MNHEY and CDR2 reads SMNVEV. V is clipped by 2 bases and J by 5 bases, and the sequence between their germline boundaries is 10 bases long. On this clone itself: It has no known antigen specificity. Per-nucleotide qualities are absent, and no much larger clonotype sits a single base away.

On the day of marrow donation, related bone marrow donors gave peripheral blood samples. Mononuclear cells from peripheral blood and bone marrow were separated by Ficoll-Hypaque density centrifugation and then cryopreserved. Genomic DNA was used for TRB sequencing, which was performed with the immunoSEQ assay at survey resolution or with the hsTCRB kit. From the authors' description of their analysis: The immunoSEQ software was used for initial read processing, and the LymphoSeq R package was used for repertoire analyses. For each TRB dataset, clonality was calculated as 1 minus normalized Shannon entropy, and the Gini coefficient was computed as well. To infer phenotypes in unsorted samples, TRB sequences from sorted subsets of the recipient or donor were mapped onto the unsorted samples of the same recipient. TCRdb re-hosts the immuneACCESS table, in-frame sequences only. Its copies lack some clones; in the studies checked, an unresolved V gene accounts for under half of them, and the cause for the rest is not known. The DNA gave D and trimming, while V, J and clone size come from that table. Recorded for this sample are about 52,000 clones; 85% to 95% of them occurred a single time. The top ten clonotypes cover 2.9% of the sample.

Broad study findings and their caveats: The TRB repertoires of T cells infiltrating skin or the GI tract showed only limited overlap with the TRB repertoires found in blood. Across over 40 patients, TRB clonality was highly associated with recipient CMV seropositivity and CMV reactivation, and diversity in PTCy patients was similar to diversity in CNI/methotrexate controls. Donor-recipient similarity was low at 1-2 months but increased during the first year, and donor CD8+ memory clones often dominated later blood repertoires.

The rearranged segments are TRBV27 and TRBJ1-6; the D gene is perhaps TRBD1, from 5 matching bases. The TCR was taken from a young woman in good health and a related stem cell transplant donor. Sequencing was done on a sample of PBMCs. The DNA sequence follows: TGTGCCAGCAGTTTAGAAGGGGCGCATAATTCACCCCTCCACTTT. This codes for CASSLEGAHNSPLHF.